The rows below give T cell receptor beta chains drawn from one sample of a study of metastatic and nonmetastatic thyroid tumors. TCRdb re-called the PCR reads via MiXCR. The sample lists about 40,000 clones; approximately 12% were seen once. Sequenced material: blood. Receptors were obtained from a female donor with papillary thyroid cancer or a benign thyroid nodule (not recorded which). Some clones in this sample may be carry-over from other donors' samples. Both conserved end residues are part of each CDR3. D genes are given only for firm matches. Clone size, where shown, is once, few, many, or a class for clones that have expanded.

.,TRBJ1-2,many,13,TRBV20-1,CSATVTSFGGYTF,TGCAGTGCCACGGTGACATCCTTCGGCGGCTACACCTTC
TRBD1,TRBJ1-1,.,16,TRBV5-5,CASRIRQGAANTEAFF,TGTGCCAGCAGGATACGACAGGGGGCTGCGAACACTGAAGCTTTCTTT
TRBD1,TRBJ1-1,many,14,TRBV7-2,CASSFGQGNTEAFF,TGTGCCAGCAGCTTTGGACAGGGCAACACTGAAGCTTTCTTT
.,TRBJ1-1,many,13,TRBV7-9,CASTIRAYTEAFF,TGTGCCAGCACCATACGGGCATACACTGAAGCTTTCTTT
TRBD2,TRBJ2-1,many,15,TRBV11-3,CASSIVGLAGAEQFF,TGTGCCAGCAGCATTGTCGGACTAGCGGGAGCTGAGCAGTTCTTC
TRBD2,TRBJ2-3,many,16,TRBV3-1,CASSRWGLAGTDTQYF,TGTGCCAGCAGCCGTTGGGGACTAGCGGGCACAGATACGCAGTATTTT
.,TRBJ2-5,many,15,TRBV20-1,CSARDLALPPETQYF,TGCAGTGCTAGAGATCTCGCTTTACCCCCAGAGACCCAGTACTTC
TRBD1,TRBJ2-5,many,15,TRBV2,CASSDNRGNEETQYF,TGTGCCAGCAGTGATAACAGGGGAAACGAGGAGACCCAGTACTTC
.,TRBJ2-2,.,17,TRBV28,CASSSIGSGGATGELFF,TGTGCCAGCAGCTCTATAGGGTCGGGGGGCGCCACCGGGGAGCTGTTTTTT
TRBD1,TRBJ2-7,few,13,TRBV6-1,CASSRQGAREQYF,TGTGCCAGCAGTAGACAGGGGGCACGGGAGCAGTACTTC
TRBD2,TRBJ2-1,.,20,TRBV4-1,CASSQEERLAGGWAYNEQFF,TGCGCCAGCAGCCAAGAAGAAAGGCTAGCGGGGGGGTGGGCCTACAATGAGCAGTTCTTC
.,TRBJ2-7,few,12,TRBV6-1,CASTPSCFGQYF,TGTGCCAGCACCCCCTCGTGTTTCGGTCAGTACTTC
.,TRBJ2-5,many,14,TRBV5-5,CASSSPGRQETQYF,TGTGCCAGCAGCTCTCCGGGGAGGCAAGAGACCCAGTACTTC
TRBD1,TRBJ2-1,few,14,TRBV11-3,CASSLDFTGAGQFF,TGTGCCAGCAGCTTAGACTTTACAGGGGCCGGGCAGTTCTTC
TRBD1,TRBJ1-1,.,15,TRBV7-9,CASSLGGTGGTEAFF,TGTGCCAGCAGCTTAGGGGGGACAGGGGGCACTGAAGCTTTCTTT
.,TRBJ1-2,few,15,TRBV28,CASSPWPIWVYGYTF,TGTGCCAGCAGTCCCTGGCCCATCTGGGTTTATGGCTACACCTTC
.,TRBJ2-1,many,12,TRBV9,CASSVGTEEQFF,TGTGCCAGCAGCGTAGGGACGGAAGAGCAGTTCTTC
.,TRBJ1-2,.,16,TRBV2,CASSEVAPRCNYGYTF,TGTGCCAGCAGTGAAGTAGCCCCACGGTGTAACTATGGCTACACCTTC
TRBD2,TRBJ2-7,few,15,TRBV2,CASSGTSGNSYEQYF,TGTGCCAGCAGTGGAACTAGCGGGAACTCTTACGAGCAGTACTTC
.,TRBJ1-1,many,14,TRBV20-1,CSASDPRQAGAAFF,TGCAGTGCTAGCGATCCTCGCCAAGCGGGGGCGGCTTTCTTT
.,TRBJ2-7,few,16,TRBV6-1,CAGSPGGVAFYYEQYF,TGTGCCGGCAGCCCCGGCGGGGTAGCGTTCTACTACGAGCAGTACTTC
.,TRBJ2-2,many,12,TRBV12-5,CASGLEGGELFF,TGTGCTAGTGGTTTGGAGGGCGGGGAGCTGTTTTTT
.,TRBJ2-3,many,14,TRBV20-1,CSACCYSSTDTQYF,TGCAGTGCTTGTTGCTACTCTAGCACAGATACGCAGTATTTT
.,TRBJ2-3,.,19,TRBV21-1,CASSKTGTSGMSGTDTQYF,TGTGCCAGCAGCAAGACCGGGACTAGCGGGATGTCCGGCACAGATACGCAGTATTTT
.,TRBJ1-1,many,14,TRBV9,CASSVGRQNTEAFF,TGTGCCAGCAGCGTAGGAAGGCAGAACACTGAAGCTTTCTTT
.,TRBJ1-1,many,15,TRBV9,CASSVDPGRNTEAFF,TGTGCCAGCAGCGTAGACCCCGGGAGGAACACTGAAGCTTTCTTT
.,TRBJ1-1,many,15,TRBV11-1,CASSYRSRGNTEAFF,TGTGCCAGCAGCTACCGATCTCGGGGGAACACTGAAGCTTTCTTT
TRBD2,TRBJ2-5,many,14,TRBV28,CASIAGLRRETQYF,TGTGCCAGCATAGCGGGACTTCGTCGGGAGACCCAGTACTTC
.,TRBJ1-2,.,10,TRBV28,CARRRYGYTF,TGTGCCAGGAGGCGGTATGGCTACACCTTC
TRBD2,TRBJ2-3,many,15,TRBV5-1,CASSLGGRALDTQYF,TGCGCCAGCAGCTTAGGCGGGAGGGCCCTAGATACGCAGTATTTT
.,TRBJ2-2,.,17,TRBV27,CASRIRSSRDSTGELFF,TGTGCCAGCAGGATTCGGTCGTCGCGGGATTCCACCGGGGAGCTGTTTTTT
.,TRBJ1-2,many,15,TRBV4-1,CASSQGVELVYGYTF,TGCGCCAGCAGCCAAGGAGTCGAGTTGGTCTATGGCTACACCTTC
TRBD2,TRBJ2-2,many,18,TRBV3-1,CASSQGTSGVPNTGELFF,TGTGCCAGCAGCCAGGGGACTAGCGGGGTACCGAACACCGGGGAGCTGTTTTTT
.,TRBJ2-7,few,15,TRBV30,CAWSVEDGGSYEQYF,TGTGCCTGGAGTGTAGAGGATGGGGGGTCCTACGAGCAGTACTTC
.,TRBJ2-1,many,15,TRBV6-1,CASTTTASSYNEQFF,TGTGCCAGCACTACTACAGCCAGCTCCTACAATGAGCAGTTCTTC
.,TRBJ2-6,few,14,TRBV6-1,CASRWSSGANVLTF,TGTGCCAGCAGGTGGAGCTCTGGGGCCAACGTCCTGACTTTC
.,TRBJ1-3,many,15,TRBV25-1,CASSEFVGGGNTIYF,TGTGCCAGCAGTGAATTCGTCGGGGGTGGAAACACCATATATTTT
.,TRBJ2-1,many,10,TRBV6-1,CARRAIEQFF,TGTGCCAGAAGGGCAATTGAGCAGTTCTTC
.,TRBJ1-2,many,15,TRBV19,CASSIEGQRNYGYTF,TGTGCCAGTAGTATAGAGGGGCAGAGAAATTATGGCTACACCTTC
TRBD2,TRBJ2-1,many,16,TRBV9,CASGSGGLAGVGEQFF,TGTGCCAGCGGATCGGGGGGACTAGCGGGAGTAGGTGAGCAGTTCTTC
.,TRBJ2-3,many,15,TRBV30,CAWSETGASTDTQYF,TGTGCCTGGAGTGAAACAGGAGCTAGCACAGATACGCAGTATTTT
TRBD2,TRBJ2-7,many,14,TRBV2,CASPGTSGSYEQYF,TGTGCCAGCCCAGGGACTAGCGGGAGCTACGAGCAGTACTTC
.,TRBJ2-7,many,14,TRBV30,CAWSEVGGSYEQYF,TGTGCCTGGAGTGAGGTGGGCGGCTCCTACGAGCAGTACTTC
.,TRBJ1-2,many,15,TRBV3-1,CASSQDLKGIEGYTF,TGTGCCAGCAGCCAAGATTTAAAAGGAATTGAAGGCTACACCTTC
.,TRBJ2-7,many,14,TRBV7-2,CASSLNRDTYEQYF,TGTGCCAGCAGCTTAAACAGGGATACCTACGAGCAGTACTTC
.,TRBJ1-3,many,14,TRBV30,CAWATGLSGNTIYF,TGTGCCTGGGCAACAGGACTCTCTGGAAACACCATATATTTT
TRBD2,TRBJ2-2,.,15,TRBV20-1,CSARPGLRDTGELFF,TGCAGTGCTAGGCCGGGACTAAGGGACACCGGGGAGCTGTTTTTT
.,TRBJ2-7,.,13,TRBV27,CASILFIGYEQYF,TGTGCCAGCATTCTCTTTATTGGTTACGAGCAGTACTTC
.,TRBJ1-5,many,13,TRBV6-1,CAGSEWGDQPQHF,TGCGCCGGCAGTGAATGGGGGGATCAGCCCCAGCATTTT
TRBD1,TRBJ1-2,many,16,TRBV4-1,CASSQDRRQGARGYTF,TGCGCCAGCAGCCAAGATCGGCGACAGGGGGCGCGTGGCTACACCTTC
TRBD1,TRBJ1-6,many,15,TRBV20-1,CSASSTGTGNSPLHF,TGCAGTGCTTCTTCGACGGGGACAGGGAATTCACCCCTCCACTTT
TRBD1,TRBJ1-2,many,16,TRBV28,CASRTREIGGSYGYTF,TGTGCCAGCAGGACTAGAGAGATAGGGGGCAGCTATGGCTACACCTTC
TRBD2,TRBJ2-3,many,17,TRBV11-2,CASSPVGRGRGTDTQYF,TGTGCCAGCAGCCCGGTGGGGCGCGGGAGGGGTACAGATACGCAGTATTTT
TRBD1,TRBJ1-4,many,13,TRBV20-1,CSARGTGNEKLFF,TGCAGTGCTAGGGGGACAGGGAACGAAAAACTGTTTTTT
TRBD2,TRBJ2-1,.,17,TRBV12-3/TRBV12-4,CTSSRGLARDVHNEQFF,TGTACCAGCAGTAGGGGACTAGCGCGAGATGTGCACAATGAGCAGTTCTTC
TRBD2,TRBJ2-1,many,18,TRBV11-1,CASSPALAGERLDNEQFF,TGTGCCAGCAGCCCTGCCCTAGCGGGAGAACGTCTTGACAATGAGCAGTTCTTC
.,TRBJ2-7,many,15,TRBV11-2,CASSFASAGAYEQYF,TGTGCCAGCAGCTTCGCATCCGCGGGCGCCTACGAGCAGTACTTC
.,TRBJ1-1,few,11,TRBV19,CASGSDTEAFF,TGTGCCAGTGGATCAGACACTGAAGCTTTCTTT
.,TRBJ1-6,few,12,TRBV6-1,CASTGSGSPLHF,TGTGCCAGCACGGGATCGGGTTCACCCCTCCACTTT
.,TRBJ2-7,many,16,TRBV7-7,CASSLGRTIPTYEQYF,TGTGCTAGCAGCCTGGGGCGGACAATACCCACCTACGAGCAGTACTTC